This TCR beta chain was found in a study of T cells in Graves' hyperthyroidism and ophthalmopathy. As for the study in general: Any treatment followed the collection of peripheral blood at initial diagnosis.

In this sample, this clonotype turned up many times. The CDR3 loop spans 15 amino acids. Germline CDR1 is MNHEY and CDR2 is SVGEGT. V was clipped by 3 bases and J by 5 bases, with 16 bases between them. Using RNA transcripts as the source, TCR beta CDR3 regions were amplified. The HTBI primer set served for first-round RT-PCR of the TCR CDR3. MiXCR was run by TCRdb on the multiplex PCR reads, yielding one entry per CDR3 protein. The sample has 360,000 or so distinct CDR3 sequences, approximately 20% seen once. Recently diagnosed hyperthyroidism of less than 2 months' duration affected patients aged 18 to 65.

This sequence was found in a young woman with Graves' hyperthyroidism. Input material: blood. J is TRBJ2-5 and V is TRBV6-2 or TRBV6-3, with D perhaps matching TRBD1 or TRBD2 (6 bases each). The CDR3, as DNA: TGTGCCAGCAGTTATTGGATCGGGGGCTATGAGACCCAGTACTTC. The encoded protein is CASSYWIGGYETQYF.